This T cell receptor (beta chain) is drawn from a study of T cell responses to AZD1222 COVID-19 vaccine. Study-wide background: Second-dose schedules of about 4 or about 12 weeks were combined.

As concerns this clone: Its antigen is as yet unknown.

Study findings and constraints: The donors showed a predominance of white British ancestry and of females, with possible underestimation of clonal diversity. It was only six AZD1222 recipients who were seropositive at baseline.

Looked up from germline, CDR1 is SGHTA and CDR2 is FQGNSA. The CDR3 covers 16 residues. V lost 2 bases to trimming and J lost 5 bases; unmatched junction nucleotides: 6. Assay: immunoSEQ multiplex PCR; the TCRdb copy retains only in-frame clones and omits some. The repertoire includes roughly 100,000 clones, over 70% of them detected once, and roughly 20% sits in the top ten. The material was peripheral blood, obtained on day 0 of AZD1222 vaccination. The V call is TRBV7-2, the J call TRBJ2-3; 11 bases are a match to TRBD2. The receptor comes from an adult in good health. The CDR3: CASSLIGSGGGDTQYF. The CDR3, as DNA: TGTGCCAGCAGCTTAATCGGTAGCGGGGGGGGAGATACGCAGTATTTT.